This is a list of T cell receptor beta chains from one sample in a study of blood T cell repertoires in COVID-19. This table comes from immunoSEQ multiplex PCR, and its TCRdb copy is limited to in-frame clones, with some not included. The data contain 150,000 to 160,000 clones, around 83% of them singletons. Specimen: peripheral blood. Receptors originate from a woman aged 45-59 years with acute or convalescent COVID-19. The CDR3 runs from the conserved cysteine through the conserved F or W. A D gene is named only where the DNA matches it firmly. Clone size is stated in some rows and not others, as once, few, many or a class when expanded.

length	D	V	size	J	CDR3	DNA
16	TRBD2	TRBV28	NA	TRBJ2-7	CASTLGWTSGSYEQYF	TGTGCCAGCACTTTGGGGTGGACTAGCGGGTCCTACGAGCAGTACTTC
14	NA	TRBV15	NA	TRBJ1-1	CATSRVQSAREAFF	TGTGCCACCAGCAGAGTACAATCGGCCAGGGAAGCTTTCTTT
15	NA	TRBV21-1	NA	TRBJ2-2	CASNPGLEGTRELFF	TGTGCCAGCAACCCGGGACTAGAAGGAACACGGGAGCTGTTTTTT
18	TRBD2	TRBV7-2	NA	TRBJ2-7	CASSLGRGRAPLSYEQYF	TGTGCCAGCAGCTTAGGACGCGGGAGGGCCCCGCTCTCCTACGAGCAGTACTTC
13	NA	TRBV6-5	NA	TRBJ1-4	CASRRTTNEKLFF	TGTGCCAGCAGGAGGACAACTAATGAAAAACTGTTTTTT
16	TRBD2	TRBV18	NA	TRBJ2-5	CASSAAGWSAQETQYF	TGTGCCAGCTCCGCAGCGGGGTGGTCAGCGCAAGAGACCCAGTACTTC
13	TRBD1	TRBV11-2	once	TRBJ1-4	CASARGQGEKLFF	TGTGCCAGCGCCCGGGGACAGGGTGAAAAACTGTTTTTT
14	NA	TRBV7-9	NA	TRBJ2-7	CASSPIGVLYEQYF	TGTGCCAGCAGCCCGATAGGGGTGCTCTACGAGCAGTACTTC
13	TRBD2	TRBV9	NA	TRBJ2-3	CASNLGRADTQYF	TGTGCCAGCAATTTGGGGAGGGCAGATACGCAGTATTTT
21	TRBD2	TRBV24-1	NA	TRBJ2-5	CATSLPSGRGTSGSPPETQYF	TGTGCCACCAGCCTCCCATCGGGACGGGGGACTAGCGGGAGCCCCCCAGAGACCCAGTACTTC
14	TRBD1	TRBV20-1	NA	TRBJ2-3	CSASGGQGSDTQYF	TGCAGTGCTAGTGGGGGACAGGGATCAGATACGCAGTATTTT
14	NA	TRBV6-5	few	TRBJ2-7	CASSPTGYAYEQYF	TGTGCCAGCAGCCCGACGGGATACGCCTACGAGCAGTACTTC
16	NA	TRBV11-2	NA	TRBJ2-7	CASSSAKTGKPYEQYF	TGTGCCAGCAGCTCCGCAAAAACAGGGAAGCCCTACGAGCAGTACTTC
16	NA	TRBV6-1	NA	TRBJ1-1	CASSEALPGLRAEAFF	TGTGCCAGCAGTGAAGCGCTTCCGGGGTTAAGGGCTGAAGCTTTCTTT
14	TRBD1	TRBV7-6	NA	TRBJ1-6	CASSMGQGHSPLHF	TGTGCCAGCAGCATGGGACAGGGGCATTCACCCCTCCACTTT
19	TRBD1	TRBV2	NA	TRBJ2-6	CASSPPVGRGRGGANVLTF	TGTGCCAGCAGCCCCCCGGTGGGCAGGGGGCGCGGTGGGGCCAACGTCCTGACTTTC
15	TRBD2	TRBV5-1	few	TRBJ2-2	CASSQSGINTGELFF	TGCGCCAGCAGCCAAAGCGGGATAAACACCGGGGAGCTGTTTTTT
16	TRBD1	TRBV2	NA	TRBJ1-5	CASRGDRAPNNQPQHF	TGTGCCAGCAGGGGGGACAGGGCCCCCAATAATCAGCCCCAGCATTTT
14	TRBD1	TRBV2	NA	TRBJ1-5	CASSITGDAEPQHF	TGTGCCAGCAGCATTACAGGGGACGCAGAGCCCCAGCATTTT
13	NA	TRBV7-2	NA	TRBJ1-2	CASSLDRTYGYTF	TGTGCCAGCAGCTTAGACAGGACCTATGGCTACACCTTC
12	TRBD1	TRBV2	NA	TRBJ2-7	CASSTQGYEQYF	TGTGCCAGCAGTACACAGGGGTACGAGCAGTACTTC
15	TRBD1	TRBV11-2	NA	TRBJ2-5	CASRSIDRVRETQYF	TGTGCCAGCAGATCGATTGACAGGGTCAGAGAGACCCAGTACTTC
13	NA	TRBV7-2	few	TRBJ2-7	CASNTPPTYEQYF	TGTGCCAGCAACACGCCCCCCACCTACGAGCAGTACTTC
14	TRBD1	TRBV4-2	NA	TRBJ2-7	CASSYGTGRYEQYF	TGTGCCAGCAGTTATGGGACAGGGAGGTACGAGCAGTACTTC
13	NA	TRBV7-3	NA	TRBJ2-3	CASSPGPSDTQYF	TGTGCCAGCAGCCCAGGCCCCTCAGATACGCAGTATTTT
17	TRBD2	TRBV7-2	NA	TRBJ2-5	CASSPGLAGWYQETQYF	TGTGCCAGCAGCCCGGGACTAGCGGGGTGGTACCAAGAGACCCAGTACTTC
13	NA	TRBV19	NA	TRBJ1-1	CASSSFMNTEAFF	TGTGCCAGTAGTTCCTTTATGAACACTGAAGCTTTCTTT
13	NA	TRBV29-1	NA	TRBJ1-5	CSVEGSGNQPQHF	TGCAGCGTTGAAGGATCGGGGAATCAGCCCCAGCATTTT
19	TRBD1	TRBV7-2	NA	TRBJ1-5	CASSSGPGTGFGGNQPQHF	TGTGCCAGCAGCTCCGGTCCCGGGACAGGGTTCGGGGGAAATCAGCCCCAGCATTTT
15	NA	TRBV18	NA	TRBJ2-1	CASSLGQSSYNEQFF	TGTGCCAGCTCACTAGGACAGAGCTCCTACAATGAGCAGTTCTTC
11	NA	TRBV29-1	NA	TRBJ2-2	CSGRDTGELFF	TGCAGCGGGAGGGACACCGGGGAGCTGTTTTTT
17	TRBD2	TRBV11-2	NA	TRBJ2-1	CASSTRGTSGSRDEQFF	TGTGCCAGCAGCACCCGAGGGACTAGCGGGAGTCGGGATGAGCAGTTCTTC
14	TRBD1	TRBV5-1	NA	TRBJ1-2	CASSLSWTGDGYTF	TGCGCCAGCAGCCTGAGCTGGACAGGGGACGGCTACACCTTC
14	NA	TRBV19	NA	TRBJ1-1	CASSIGRLNTEAFF	TGTGCCAGTAGTATTGGCAGATTGAACACTGAAGCTTTCTTT
14	NA	TRBV19	NA	TRBJ2-7	CASSPLGLSYEQYF	TGTGCCAGTAGTCCCCTCGGTCTCTCCTACGAGCAGTACTTC
14	NA	TRBV15	NA	TRBJ1-2	CATSRGARTYGYTF	TGTGCCACCAGTCGGGGGGCGCGGACATATGGCTACACCTTC
13	NA	TRBV12-3/TRBV12-4	NA	TRBJ2-1	CASSLAVRNEQFF	TGTGCCAGCAGTTTAGCGGTGCGGAATGAGCAGTTCTTC